A selection of T cell receptor beta chains follows, all from one sample in a study of cytomegalovirus exposure and HLA in healthy donors. Assay used: immunoSEQ multiplex PCR; TCRdb lists only in-frame clones, some missing. The sample records 100,000 to 150,000 clones, 87% being singletons. Sequenced input: PBMCs. The receptors derive from a woman in her 30s in good health and CMV-seronegative. The CDR3 runs from the conserved cysteine through the conserved F or W. Fields, in order: CDR3 length, J gene, clone size, V gene, D gene, CDR3 protein, CDR3 DNA. The D gene is left open where the match is weak. The size field is filled for only some rows; it gives once, few, many or a size class.

15 | TRBJ2-7 | - | TRBV7-2 | TRBD1 | CASSYLRDSNYEQYF | TGTGCCAGCAGCTACCTCCGGGACAGCAACTACGAGCAGTACTTC
16 | TRBJ2-1 | few | TRBV28 | TRBD2 | CASSFSSGRKYNEQFF | TGTGCCAGCAGTTTCTCTAGCGGGAGGAAATACAATGAGCAGTTCTTC
14 | TRBJ2-7 | - | TRBV15 | - | CATSRDRGTYEQYF | TGTGCCACCAGCAGAGATAGGGGGACCTACGAGCAGTACTTC
17 | TRBJ1-2 | - | TRBV28 | TRBD1 | CASSFLGGTVHNYGYTF | TGTGCCAGCAGTTTTCTGGGCGGGACAGTTCATAACTATGGCTACACCTTC
13 | TRBJ1-5 | - | TRBV10-3 | - | CAISELRDQPQHF | TGTGCCATCAGTGAGTTGCGGGATCAGCCCCAGCATTTT
12 | TRBJ2-7 | once | TRBV4-2 | - | CASSQPQDRQYF | TGTGCCAGCAGCCAACCGCAGGACAGGCAGTACTTC
15 | TRBJ2-2 | - | TRBV11-3 | TRBD1 | CASSQGQGDTGELFF | TGTGCCAGCAGCCAGGGACAGGGGGACACCGGGGAGCTGTTTTTT
19 | TRBJ2-7 | - | TRBV2 | TRBD2 | CASSGLPGLAGGRSYEQYF | TGTGCCAGCAGTGGACTACCGGGACTAGCGGGAGGGCGGTCCTACGAGCAGTACTTC
18 | TRBJ2-5 | - | TRBV7-9 | - | CASSPRRRDPPGVETQYF | TGTGCCAGCAGCCCACGAAGGCGGGACCCCCCGGGCGTAGAGACCCAGTACTTC
14 | TRBJ1-5 | - | TRBV28 | TRBD1 | CASSHGRGWQPQHF | TGTGCCAGCAGTCACGGCAGGGGGTGGCAGCCCCAGCATTTT
13 | TRBJ2-7 | - | TRBV2 | - | CASSEARTTEQYF | TGTGCCAGCAGTGAAGCTCGGACTACCGAGCAGTACTTC
12 | TRBJ1-1 | - | TRBV5-6 | - | CASSFVGTEAFF | TGTGCCAGCAGCTTTGTCGGCACTGAAGCTTTCTTT
12 | TRBJ2-1 | - | TRBV7-9 | - | CASSPQYNEQFF | TGTGCCAGCAGCCCACAGTACAATGAGCAGTTCTTC
14 | TRBJ1-3 | - | TRBV10-3 | - | CASSGQLPGNTIYF | TGTGCCTCGTCAGGGCAGTTGCCTGGAAACACCATATATTTT
15 | TRBJ2-7 | - | TRBV5-1 | - | CASSLATKSSYEQYF | TGCGCCAGCAGCTTGGCCACGAAAAGCTCCTACGAGCAGTACTTC
15 | TRBJ2-7 | - | TRBV13 | - | CASSSTGRVSYEQYF | TGTGCCAGCAGCTCGACAGGTAGGGTCTCCTACGAGCAGTACTTC
17 | TRBJ2-3 | - | TRBV18 | - | CASSPPRGTGSTDTQYF | TGTGCCAGCTCACCACCACGGGGTACAGGGAGCACAGATACGCAGTATTTT
16 | TRBJ2-1 | - | TRBV18 | TRBD2 | CASSPQGRGGGNEQFF | TGTGCCAGCTCACCACAAGGCCGCGGGGGGGGTAATGAGCAGTTCTTC
17 | TRBJ1-1 | - | TRBV28 | TRBD1 | CASAFFPRQGKNTEAFF | TGTGCCAGCGCCTTTTTTCCCCGACAGGGAAAGAACACTGAAGCTTTCTTT
12 | TRBJ1-1 | - | TRBV6-1 | - | CASSQRVGEAFF | TGTGCCAGCAGTCAACGGGTGGGTGAAGCTTTCTTT
14 | TRBJ2-5 | - | TRBV6-1 | - | CASSDRGQAGTQYF | TGTGCCAGCAGTGATAGAGGGCAGGCGGGGACCCAGTACTTC
15 | TRBJ2-7 | - | TRBV7-9 | - | CASSPRTVGHYEQYF | TGTGCCAGCAGCCCCCGGACAGTGGGACACTACGAGCAGTACTTC
17 | TRBJ2-7 | - | TRBV28 | TRBD2 | CASSLFFAGGATYEQYF | TGTGCCAGCAGTTTATTCTTTGCGGGGGGTGCAACGTACGAGCAGTACTTC
17 | TRBJ1-1 | - | TRBV18 | TRBD1 | CASSYGQGVLAGTEAFF | TGTGCCAGCTCCTACGGACAGGGGGTTTTAGCGGGCACTGAAGCTTTCTTT
14 | TRBJ2-3 | - | TRBV7-2 | - | CASSLSRATDTQYF | TGTGCCAGCAGCTTAAGCAGGGCGACAGATACGCAGTATTTT
17 | TRBJ2-4 | - | TRBV5-6 | TRBD2 | CASSLAEPGKAKNIQYF | TGTGCCAGCAGCCTAGCGGAGCCGGGAAAAGCCAAAAACATTCAGTACTTC
15 | TRBJ2-6 | - | TRBV5-4 | - | CASRTGGLGANVLTF | TGTGCCAGCAGGACTGGAGGGCTCGGGGCCAACGTCCTGACTTTC
13 | TRBJ2-7 | - | TRBV27 | - | CASSQGRESEQYF | TGTGCCAGCAGTCAAGGACGGGAGAGCGAGCAGTACTTC
14 | TRBJ2-7 | - | TRBV19 | - | CASTVGGDTYEQYF | TGTGCCAGTACTGTTGGTGGGGACACCTACGAGCAGTACTTC
15 | TRBJ1-1 | - | TRBV7-2 | - | CASSLNSGSNTEAFF | TGTGCCAGCAGCTTAAACTCAGGTTCGAACACTGAAGCTTTCTTT
15 | TRBJ1-3 | - | TRBV28 | TRBD1 | CASSGTGGTGNTIYF | TGTGCCAGCAGTGGCACAGGGGGGACTGGAAACACCATATATTTT
17 | TRBJ2-6 | - | TRBV4-3 | - | CASSQDLVVSGANVLTF | TGCGCCAGCAGCCAAGATCTTGTAGTTTCTGGGGCCAACGTCCTGACTTTC
14 | TRBJ2-7 | - | TRBV27 | TRBD1 | CASSLMQGAYEQYF | TGTGCCAGCAGTTTAATGCAGGGGGCATACGAGCAGTACTTC
15 | TRBJ2-7 | - | TRBV30 | TRBD2 | CAWREPGTSGYEQYF | TGTGCCTGGAGGGAACCCGGGACTAGCGGATACGAGCAGTACTTC
17 | TRBJ1-4 | - | TRBV28 | - | CASSKNRVLKANEKLFF | TGTGCCAGCAGTAAGAACAGGGTATTGAAGGCTAATGAAAAACTGTTTTTT
13 | TRBJ1-2 | - | TRBV7-6 | - | CASSGIGDYGYTF | TGTGCCAGCAGCGGAATAGGGGACTATGGCTACACCTTC
13 | TRBJ2-7 | - | TRBV11-2 | - | CASSLAARQKQYF | TGTGCCAGCAGCTTAGCCGCTCGACAGAAGCAGTACTTC
17 | TRBJ1-2 | - | TRBV4-3 | TRBD1 | CASSQEGGQGVHGGYTF | TGCGCCAGCAGCCAAGAAGGGGGACAGGGGGTACACGGCGGCTACACCTTC
17 | TRBJ2-2 | - | TRBV29-1 | TRBD2 | CSASGTSGSGYTGELFF | TGCAGCGCATCCGGGACTAGCGGGAGCGGCTACACCGGGGAGCTGTTTTTT
11 | TRBJ2-7 | - | TRBV28 | - | CATVTAYEQYF | TGTGCCACCGTTACAGCCTACGAGCAGTACTTC
14 | TRBJ2-1 | - | TRBV7-6 | - | CASSWGVGGNEQFF | TGTGCCAGCAGCTGGGGGGTTGGGGGTAATGAGCAGTTCTTC
14 | TRBJ2-1 | - | TRBV9 | TRBD2 | CASSDGTSLNEQFF | TGTGCCAGCAGCGACGGGACTAGCCTCAATGAGCAGTTCTTC